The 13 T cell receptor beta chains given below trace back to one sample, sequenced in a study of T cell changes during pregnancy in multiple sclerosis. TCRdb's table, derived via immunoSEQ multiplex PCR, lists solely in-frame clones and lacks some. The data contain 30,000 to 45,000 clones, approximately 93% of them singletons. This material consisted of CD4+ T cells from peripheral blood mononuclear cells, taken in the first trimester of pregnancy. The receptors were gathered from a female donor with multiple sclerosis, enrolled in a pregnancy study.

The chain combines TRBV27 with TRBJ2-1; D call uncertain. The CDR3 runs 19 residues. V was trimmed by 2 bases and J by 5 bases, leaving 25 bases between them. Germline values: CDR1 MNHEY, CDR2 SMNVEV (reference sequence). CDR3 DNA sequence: TGTGCCAGCAGTTTAAACGTTTTGGCGGCCCGACGTACGCACAATGAGCAGTTCTTC. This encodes CASSLNVLAARRTHNEQFF.

Here the CDR3 DNA reads TGTGCCAGCAGAGCAGGGGGCGCTTATGGCTACACCTTC. Its protein product is CASRAGGAYGYTF. This chain uses TRBV6-6 with TRBJ1-2; the match to TRBD1 covers 8 bases. The CDR3 runs 13 residues. Looked up from germline, CDR1 is MNHNY and CDR2 is SVGAGI (reference sequence). Losses at the gene ends were 6 bases for V and 5 bases for J; bases not matched to a gene: 5.

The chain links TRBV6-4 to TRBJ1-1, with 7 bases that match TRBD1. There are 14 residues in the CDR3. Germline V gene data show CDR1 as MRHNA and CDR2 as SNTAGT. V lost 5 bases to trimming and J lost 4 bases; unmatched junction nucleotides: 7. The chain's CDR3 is CASSSQGVGTEAFF. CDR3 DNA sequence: TGTGCCAGCAGTTCTCAGGGGGTTGGCACTGAAGCTTTCTTT.

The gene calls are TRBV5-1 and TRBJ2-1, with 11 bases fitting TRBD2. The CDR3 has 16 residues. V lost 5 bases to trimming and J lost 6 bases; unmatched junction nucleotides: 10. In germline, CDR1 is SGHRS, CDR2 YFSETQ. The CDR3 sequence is CASRPILAGGRNEQFF. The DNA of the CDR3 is TGCGCCAGCAGGCCTATCCTAGCGGGGGGTCGCAATGAGCAGTTCTTC.

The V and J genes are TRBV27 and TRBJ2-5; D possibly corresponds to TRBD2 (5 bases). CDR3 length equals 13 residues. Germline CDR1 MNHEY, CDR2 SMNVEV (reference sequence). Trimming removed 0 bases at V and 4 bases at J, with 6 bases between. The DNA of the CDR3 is TGTGCCAGCAGTTTATCGGCGGGAGAGACCCAGTACTTC. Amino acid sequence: CASSLSAGETQYF.

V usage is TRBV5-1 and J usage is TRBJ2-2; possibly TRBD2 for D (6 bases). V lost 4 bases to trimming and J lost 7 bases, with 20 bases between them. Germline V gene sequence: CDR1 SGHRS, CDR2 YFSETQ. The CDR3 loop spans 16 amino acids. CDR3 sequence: CASSRWGIPGGGELFF. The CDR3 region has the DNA TGCGCCAGCAGCCGCTGGGGGATTCCCGGGGGCGGGGAGCTGTTTTTT.

CDR3 amino acids: CASSKDRGTDTQYF. The CDR3 coding sequence is TGTGCCAGTAGTAAGGACAGGGGCACAGATACGCAGTATTTT. This chain uses TRBV19 with TRBJ2-3; 8 nucleotides align to TRBD1. V shed 4 bases and J 1 base; nucleotides not matched to a gene: 1. The germline V gene encodes CDR1 LNHDA and CDR2 SQIVND (reference sequence). This CDR3 spans 14 amino acids.

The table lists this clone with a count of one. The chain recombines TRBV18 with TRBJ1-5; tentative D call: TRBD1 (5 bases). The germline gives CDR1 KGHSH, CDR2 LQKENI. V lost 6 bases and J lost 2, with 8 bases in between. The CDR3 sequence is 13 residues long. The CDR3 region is CASSGGGNQPQHF. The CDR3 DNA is TGTGCCAGCTCGGGGGGGGGCAATCAGCCCCAGCATTTT. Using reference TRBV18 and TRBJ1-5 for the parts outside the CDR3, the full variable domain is NAGVMQNPRHLVRRRGQEARLRCSPMKGHSHVYWYRQLPEEGLKFMVYLQKENIIDESGMPKERFSAEFPKEGPSILRIQQVVRGDSAAYFCASSGGGNQPQHFGDGTRLSIL.

CDR3 amino acids: CASSHLEGRSSPLHF. In DNA form, the CDR3 reads TGTGCCAGCAGCCACCTGGAGGGGAGGAGTTCACCCCTCCACTTT. The chain links TRBV4-2 to TRBJ1-6, with D possibly TRBD1 on 5 matching bases. The CDR3 extends over 15 amino acids. CDR1 and CDR2 (germline): LGHNA, YNFKEQ. With 3 bases removed from V and 9 bases from J, the gap between germline ends came to 15 bases.

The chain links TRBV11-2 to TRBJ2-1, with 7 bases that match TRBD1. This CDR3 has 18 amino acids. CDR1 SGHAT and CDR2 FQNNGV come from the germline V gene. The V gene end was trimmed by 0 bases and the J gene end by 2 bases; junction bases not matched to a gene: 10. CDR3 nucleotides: TGTGCCAGCAGCTTAGATCGGTGGACAGGAGGACCCTACAATGAGCAGTTCTTC. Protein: CASSLDRWTGGPYNEQFF.

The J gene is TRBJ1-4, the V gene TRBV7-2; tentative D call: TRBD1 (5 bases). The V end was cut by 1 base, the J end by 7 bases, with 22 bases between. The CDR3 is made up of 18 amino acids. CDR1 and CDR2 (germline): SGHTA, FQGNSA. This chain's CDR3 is CASSLEGTGFLGFEKLFF. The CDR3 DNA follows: TGTGCCAGCAGCTTAGAGGGGACTGGCTTCCTGGGGTTTGAAAAACTGTTTTTT.

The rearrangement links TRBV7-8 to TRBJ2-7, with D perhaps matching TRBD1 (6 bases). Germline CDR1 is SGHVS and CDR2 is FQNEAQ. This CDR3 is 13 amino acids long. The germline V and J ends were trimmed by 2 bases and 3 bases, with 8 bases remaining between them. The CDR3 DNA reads TGTGCCAGCAGCTTACAGGACAGCTACGAGCAGTACTTC. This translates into CASSLQDSYEQYF.

CDR3 nucleotide sequence: TGTGCCAGCAGTTTATCTCCCGGCCTTGGCAGGGGTAACACTGAAGCTTTCTTT. It yields the protein CASSLSPGLGRGNTEAFF. V is TRBV28 and J is TRBJ1-1; D is possibly TRBD1 (6 bases). V was clipped by 1 base and J by 2 bases, with 20 bases between them. There are 18 residues in the CDR3. Germline CDR1 MDHEN, CDR2 SYDVKM.